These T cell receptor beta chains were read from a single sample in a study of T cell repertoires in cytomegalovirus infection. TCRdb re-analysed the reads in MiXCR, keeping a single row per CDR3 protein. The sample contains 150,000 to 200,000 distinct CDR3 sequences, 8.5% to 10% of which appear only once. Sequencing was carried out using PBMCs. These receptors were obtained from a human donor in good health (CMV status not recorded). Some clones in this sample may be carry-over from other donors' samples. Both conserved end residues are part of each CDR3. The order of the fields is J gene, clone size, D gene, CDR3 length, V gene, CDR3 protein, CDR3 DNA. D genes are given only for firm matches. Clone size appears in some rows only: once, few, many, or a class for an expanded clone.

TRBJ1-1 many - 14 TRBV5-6 CASSLAQNPLEAFF TGTGCCAGCAGCTTGGCCCAGAATCCACTAGAAGCTTTCTTT
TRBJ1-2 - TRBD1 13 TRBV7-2 CASSRGQDYGYTF TGTGCCAGCAGCCGAGGACAGGACTATGGCTACACCTTC
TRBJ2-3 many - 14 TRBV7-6 CASSLNRGVNTQYF TGTGCCAGCAGCTTAAATAGGGGAGTTAATACGCAGTATTTT
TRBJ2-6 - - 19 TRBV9 CASSEGPGLGSSGANVLTF TGTGCCAGCAGCGAGGGACCGGGACTTGGTAGCTCTGGGGCCAACGTCCTGACTTTC
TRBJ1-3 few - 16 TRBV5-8 CASFPIGRTSGNTIYF TGTGCCAGCTTCCCGATTGGACGGACCTCTGGAAACACCATATATTTT
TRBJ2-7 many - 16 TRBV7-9 CASSPIGGYTTYEQYF TGTGCCAGCAGCCCGATCGGGGGCTACACCACCTACGAGCAGTACTTC
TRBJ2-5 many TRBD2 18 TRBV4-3 CASSQDLAGGLLEETQYF TGCGCCAGCAGCCAAGATCTAGCGGGGGGGCTTTTAGAAGAGACCCAGTACTTC
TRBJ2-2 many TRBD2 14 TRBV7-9 CASSPTSVAGELFF TGTGCCAGCAGCCCGACTAGCGTAGCCGGGGAGCTGTTTTTT
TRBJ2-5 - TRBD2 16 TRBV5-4 CASSLDSGGAVETQYF TGTGCCAGCAGCTTGGATAGCGGGGGGGCCGTCGAGACCCAGTACTTC
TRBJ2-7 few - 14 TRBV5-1 CASSLASVSYEQYF TGCGCCAGCAGCTTGGCCAGTGTCTCCTACGAGCAGTACTTC
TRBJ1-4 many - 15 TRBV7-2 CASSRATGTNEKLFF TGTGCCAGCAGTAGGGCGACTGGAACTAATGAAAAACTGTTTTTT
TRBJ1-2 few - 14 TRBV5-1 CASSLARADYGYTF TGCGCCAGCAGCTTGGCCCGGGCAGACTATGGCTACACCTTC
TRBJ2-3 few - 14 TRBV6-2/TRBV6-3 CASSLAQSTDTQYF TGTGCCAGCAGTCTAGCGCAGAGCACAGATACGCAGTATTTT
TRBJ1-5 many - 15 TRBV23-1 CASSQMGGDNQPQHF TGCGCCAGCAGTCAAATGGGGGGGGACAATCAGCCCCAGCATTTT
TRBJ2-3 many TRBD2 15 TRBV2 CASSVASGPTDTQYF TGTGCCAGCAGTGTCGCTAGCGGCCCCACAGATACGCAGTATTTT
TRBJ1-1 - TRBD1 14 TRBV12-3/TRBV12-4 CASRPDRGYTEAFF TGTGCCAGCAGACCAGACAGGGGATACACTGAAGCTTTCTTT
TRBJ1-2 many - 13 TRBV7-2 CASSPSTAYGYTF TGTGCCAGCAGCCCCTCGACGGCCTATGGCTACACCTTC
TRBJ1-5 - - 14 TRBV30 CAWSEGQGGQPQHF TGTGCCTGGAGTGAGGGCCAGGGTGGTCAGCCCCAGCATTTT
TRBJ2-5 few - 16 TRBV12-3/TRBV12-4 CASSLGASFNQETQYF TGTGCCAGCAGCTTGGGGGCCAGTTTTAACCAAGAGACCCAGTACTTC
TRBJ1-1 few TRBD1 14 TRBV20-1 CSAGGQGGNTEAFF TGCAGTGCGGGGGGACAGGGGGGCAACACTGAAGCTTTCTTT
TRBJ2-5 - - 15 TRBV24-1 CATSDPWAGQETQYF TGTGCCACCAGTGATCCTTGGGCGGGCCAAGAGACCCAGTACTTC
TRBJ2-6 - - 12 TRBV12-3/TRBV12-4 CASGAQISVLTF TGTGCCAGTGGGGCACAGATCAGCGTCCTGACTTTC
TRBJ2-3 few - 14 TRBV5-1 CASRGFTSTDTQYF TGCGCCAGCAGGGGGTTTACTAGCACAGATACGCAGTATTTT
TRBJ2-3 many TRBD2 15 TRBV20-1 CSARETSGSTDTQYF TGCAGTGCTAGAGAAACTAGCGGGAGCACAGATACGCAGTATTTT
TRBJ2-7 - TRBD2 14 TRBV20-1 CSDRFGRASGEQYF TGCAGTGATAGATTCGGGAGGGCTTCTGGCGAGCAGTACTTC
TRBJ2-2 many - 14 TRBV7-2 CASSLIPLTGELFF TGTGCCAGCAGCTTAATTCCCTTGACCGGGGAGCTGTTTTTT
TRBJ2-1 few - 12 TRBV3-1 CASSSVVNEQFF TGTGCCAGCAGCTCAGTGGTCAATGAGCAGTTCTTC
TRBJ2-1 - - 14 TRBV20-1 CSASLGVLDNEQFF TGCAGTGCTAGTCTCGGGGTATTAGACAATGAGCAGTTCTTC
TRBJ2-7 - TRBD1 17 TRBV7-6 CASSQTNRDRWSYEQYF TGTGCCAGCAGCCAGACAAACCGGGACAGGTGGTCCTACGAGCAGTACTTC